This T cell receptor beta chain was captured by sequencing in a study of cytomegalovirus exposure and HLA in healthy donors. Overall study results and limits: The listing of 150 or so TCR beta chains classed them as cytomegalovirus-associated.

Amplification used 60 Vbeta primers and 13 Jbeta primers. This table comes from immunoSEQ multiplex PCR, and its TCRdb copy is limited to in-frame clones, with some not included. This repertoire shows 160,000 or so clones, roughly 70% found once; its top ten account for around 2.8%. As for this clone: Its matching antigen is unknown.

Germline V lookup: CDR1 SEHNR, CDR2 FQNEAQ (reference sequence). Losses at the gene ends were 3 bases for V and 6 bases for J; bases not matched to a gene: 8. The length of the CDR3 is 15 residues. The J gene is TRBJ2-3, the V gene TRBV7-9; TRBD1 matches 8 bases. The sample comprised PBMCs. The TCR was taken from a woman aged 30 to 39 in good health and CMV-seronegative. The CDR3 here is CASSFRQGRRDTQYF. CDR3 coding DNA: TGTGCCAGCAGCTTTCGACAGGGGAGGAGGGATACGCAGTATTTT. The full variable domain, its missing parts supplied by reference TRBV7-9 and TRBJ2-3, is DTGVSQNPRHKITKRGQNVTFRCDPISEHNRLYWYRQTLGQGPEFLTYFQNEAQLEKSRLLSDRFSAERPKGSFSTLEIQRTEQGDSAMYLCASSFRQGRRDTQYFGPGTRLTVL.